Presented here are 30 T cell receptor beta chains from one specimen sequenced in a study of T-cell reconstitution after alpha-beta-depleted transplantation in children. Unique molecular identifiers tagged the TCRbeta library. TCRdb re-called the PCR reads through MiXCR, storing one row per CDR3 protein. In the table there are 400,000 to 500,000 distinct CDR3 sequences, roughly 10% of which are singletons. The starting material was PBMCs from the stem cell graft donor, obtained from the stem cell graft. The receptor source for this set is a human donor who donated a stem cell graft to a child with acute myeloid leukemia.

The sample holds a few counts of this clonotype. The J gene is TRBJ2-5, the V gene TRBV4-1; D may be TRBD2 (6 bases). Germline CDR1 MGHRA, CDR2 YSYEKL. The CDR3 runs to 14 residues. Trimming shortened V by 2 bases and J by 5 bases, and 12 bases separated the two germline ends. This chain's CDR3 is CASSQITSLETQYF. In DNA form, the CDR3 reads TGCGCCAGCAGCCAAATAACTAGCTTGGAGACCCAGTACTTC.

This clonotype was detected a few times. The chain recombines TRBV18 with TRBJ2-1, with TRBD1 identical over 9 bases. Trimming took 2 bases from V and 6 from J; bases not matched to a gene: 5. This CDR3 spans 15 amino acids. The V gene's germline CDR1 is KGHSH and CDR2 LQKENI. CDR3 DNA: TGTGCCAGCTCACCAAGGACAGGGGTAGTCAATGAGCAGTTCTTC. This sequence encodes CASSPRTGVVNEQFF.

With respect to this clonotype: One base away lies a much larger clone, so this may be a sequencing read error. This chain connects TRBV5-6 to TRBJ1-1; D ambiguous. Trimming took off 9 bases at V and 4 bases at J, with 10 bases between the two ends. The CDR3 runs 11 residues. CDR1 is SGHDT, CDR2 YYEEEE, per germline. CDR3 nucleotides: TGTGCCAACAGTCGGGGCACTGAAGCTTTCTTT. Residues: CANSRGTEAFF.

This sequence joins TRBV29-1 and TRBJ2-7; TRBD2 might be the D (5 bases). V lost 7 bases, J lost 2 bases, and 12 bases lay in between. Germline values: CDR1 SQVTM, CDR2 ANQGSEA. This CDR3 is 12 amino acids long. The CDR3 nucleotides are TGCAGCGCGCGTCTAGCAACCTACGAGCAGTACTTC. Amino acid sequence: CSARLATYEQYF.

This chain uses TRBV12-3 or TRBV12-4 with TRBJ2-1; D perhaps matches TRBD2 (6 bases). This CDR3 is 15 amino acids long. Trimming shortened V by 2 bases and J by 8 bases, and 16 bases separated the two germline ends. The DNA for the CDR3 is TGTGCCAGCAGTTTAACACTAGCCGGCGGATATGAGCAGTTCTTC. Translation gives CASSLTLAGGYEQFF.

The sample holds a few counts of this clonotype. The rearrangement links TRBV5-1 to TRBJ2-3; 10 bases are a match to TRBD2. Germline V gene data show CDR1 as SGHRS and CDR2 as YFSETQ. V was pared by 4 bases and J by 1 base, with 3 bases of the junction left unmatched. This CDR3 is built from 15 residues. Here the CDR3 DNA reads TGCGCCAGCAGCGTCGGGACTAGCGGCACAGATACGCAGTATTTT. Protein sequence: CASSVGTSGTDTQYF.

This sequence joins TRBV6-5 and TRBJ2-1, with 9 bases lining up with TRBD2. The CDR3 loop spans 15 amino acids. J was trimmed by 8 bases and V by 0 bases; bases with no gene match: 5. Germline assignment: CDR1 MNHEY and CDR2 SVGAGI. The CDR3 region is CASSYSRTSADEQFF. Written as DNA, the CDR3 is TGTGCCAGCAGTTACTCGAGGACTAGCGCGGATGAGCAGTTCTTC.

This clonotype was seen many times. The chain has TRBV13 and TRBJ2-7; 8 positions match TRBD1. The CDR3 consists of 17 residues. The germline CDR1 and CDR2 sequences are PRHDT and FYEKMQ (reference sequence). Losses at the gene ends were 1 base for V and 1 base for J; bases not matched to a gene: 9. CDR3 sequence reads: CASSLAPDRDRSYEQYF. DNA for the CDR3: TGTGCCAGCAGCTTAGCCCCGGACAGGGATCGTTCCTACGAGCAGTACTTC.

The gene calls are TRBV12-3 or TRBV12-4 and TRBJ2-3; 8 bases are a match to TRBD1. V shed 6 bases, J shed 5 bases, and the junction held 10 bases outside the gene matches. CDR3 length: 15 residues. The CDR3 DNA follows: TGTGCCAGCAGCCCCCAGGGGGCTGGTTTAGATACGCAGTATTTT. Its translation: CASSPQGAGLDTQYF.

This rearrangement joins TRBV2 to TRBJ2-3; 7 bases are a match to TRBD1. Germline V gene data show CDR1 as SNHLY and CDR2 as FYNNEI. V dropped 5 bases and J dropped 2; count of bases not matched to a gene: 7. This CDR3 has 15 residues. The CDR3 is CASSQQGLVTDTQYF. In nucleotides, the CDR3 is TGTGCCAGCAGTCAACAGGGGTTGGTCACAGATACGCAGTATTTT.

The rearrangement joins TRBV6-2 or TRBV6-3 to TRBJ2-7; 8 bases are a match to TRBD1. V shed 3 bases, J shed 5 bases, and the junction held 9 bases outside the gene matches. Germline V gene lookup returns CDR1 MNHEY and CDR2 SVGEGT. CDR3 length equals 15 residues. CDR3 protein: CASSYPGQGKNEQYF. The CDR3 DNA sequence: TGTGCCAGCAGTTATCCCGGACAGGGCAAGAACGAGCAGTACTTC.

The V gene is TRBV7-9, the J gene TRBJ2-3; perhaps TRBD1 as D (6 bases). The germline CDR1 and CDR2 sequences are SEHNR and FQNEAQ (reference sequence). V was cut by 5 bases and J by 12 bases, with 15 bases left in between. The CDR3 contains 12 residues. The CDR3 DNA reads TGTGCCAGCAGCCAGGACAGTTCGCTCCAGTATTTT. Translation: CASSQDSSLQYF.

The genes are TRBV28 and TRBJ1-5; D remains unclear. The ends were cut back, 4 bases at V and 9 bases at J, with 19 bases in the middle. CDR3 size: 15 residues. Per the germline V gene, CDR1 is MDHEN and CDR2 is SYDVKM. The CDR3 sequence is CASSSNGYSDRPQHF. In DNA form, the CDR3 reads TGTGCCAGCAGTTCTAACGGTTATTCCGATCGGCCCCAGCATTTT.

The V and J genes are TRBV18 and TRBJ1-1, with D uncertain. Germline V gene sequence: CDR1 KGHSH, CDR2 LQKENI. This CDR3 comprises 15 residues. V lost 5 bases and J lost 3, with 16 bases in between. CDR3 sequence reads: CASSGLTVVDTEAFF. CDR3 nucleotide sequence: TGTGCCAGCTCAGGACTGACGGTGGTGGACACTGAAGCTTTCTTT.

There are a few counts of this clonotype. The CDR3 region is CASSQDPAGGLQETQYF. DNA for the CDR3: TGCGCCAGCAGCCAAGATCCAGCGGGAGGCTTACAAGAGACCCAGTACTTC. The chain couples TRBV4-3 to TRBJ2-5, with TRBD2 identical over 9 bases. V lost 0 bases to trimming and J lost 2 bases; unmatched junction nucleotides: 7. The length of the CDR3 is 17 residues. Germline-derived CDR1 and CDR2 are LGHNA and YSLEER.

The sample holds a few counts of this clonotype. The J gene is TRBJ2-3, the V gene TRBV9; 8 bases fit TRBD2. The V segment lost 2 bases and the J segment 0 bases; nucleotides outside the gene matches: 2. Germline CDR1 is SGDLS and CDR2 is YYNGEE. The CDR3 runs 15 residues. The CDR3 DNA follows: TGTGCCAGCAGCGTGCCGGGAGGGAGCACAGATACGCAGTATTTT. This sequence encodes CASSVPGGSTDTQYF. The entire variable domain, with the rest obtained from reference TRBV9 and TRBJ2-3, is as follows: DSGVTQTPKHLITATGQRVTLRCSPRSGDLSVYWYQQSLDQGLQFLIQYYNGEERAKGNILERFSAQQFPDLHSELNLSSLELGDSALYFCASSVPGGSTDTQYFGPGTRLTVL.

This clonotype occurred a few times. This sequence joins TRBV2 and TRBJ2-2, with D possibly being TRBD1 (5 bases). The CDR3 has 13 residues. Germline CDR1 reads SNHLY; CDR2 reads FYNNEI. Trimming shortened V by 7 bases and J by 3 bases, and 9 bases separated the two germline ends. This CDR3 is CASIRAHTGELFF. In DNA form, the CDR3 reads TGTGCCAGCATCAGGGCACACACCGGGGAGCTGTTTTTT.

This clonotype was recorded many times. The V and J genes are TRBV4-1 and TRBJ2-3; possible D gene TRBD2, 7 bases. The CDR3 is 21 residues long. Germline CDR1 reads MGHRA; CDR2 reads YSYEKL. Trimming took off 4 bases at V and 6 bases at J, with 35 bases between the two ends. The CDR3 here is CASSPHSWAGATSIGHDTQYF. The CDR3 coding sequence is TGCGCCAGCAGCCCACACTCATGGGCGGGGGCAACGTCTATTGGCCACGATACGCAGTATTTT.

This clonotype was detected a few times. This chain joins TRBV24-1 and TRBJ1-5; tentatively, D is TRBD1 (6 bases). Trimming stripped 9 bases from V and 6 bases from J, with 14 bases between. Germline CDR1 KGHDR, CDR2 SFDVKD. The CDR3 contains 13 residues. The CDR3 sequence: CATAGGAGQPQHF. CDR3 coding DNA: TGTGCCACCGCTGGGGGGGCGGGTCAGCCCCAGCATTTT.

This chain joins TRBV27 and TRBJ2-1; 8 positions match TRBD2. Trimming at V came to 3 bases and at J to 4 bases, leaving 8 bases not matched to a gene. Germline assignment: CDR1 MNHEY and CDR2 SMNVEV (reference sequence). This CDR3 spans 16 amino acids. CDR3 sequence: CASSFSAGGLYNEQFF. The CDR3, as DNA: TGTGCCAGCAGTTTTTCGGCGGGAGGTCTGTACAATGAGCAGTTCTTC.

This clonotype turned up a few times. This chain joins TRBV18 and TRBJ2-1; D is possibly TRBD1 or TRBD2 (5 bases each). Looked up from germline, CDR1 is KGHSH and CDR2 is LQKENI. The CDR3 has 17 residues. V lost 4 bases and J 2 bases, leaving 18 bases between the germline ends. CDR3 DNA sequence: TGTGCCAGCTCACTGCTACCGAGTGGGGGACCCTACAATGAGCAGTTCTTC. This encodes CASSLLPSGGPYNEQFF.

This clonotype occurred many times. The chain uses TRBV20-1 and TRBJ2-1, with a tentative D call TRBD2 (5 bases). This CDR3 is 15 amino acids long. V was shortened by 1 base and J by 7 bases, with 17 bases between the two germline ends. CDR1 and CDR2 from the germline V gene are DFQATT and SNEGSKA (reference sequence). The CDR3 sequence: CSARVGRGYLNEQFF. The CDR3 DNA reads as TGCAGTGCTAGAGTGGGGAGAGGCTACTTGAATGAGCAGTTCTTC.

This clonotype was observed a few times. This chain uses TRBV6-5 with TRBJ2-2, with D perhaps matching TRBD2 (6 bases). V lost 2 bases and J 6 bases, leaving 13 bases between the germline ends. Germline V gene lookup returns CDR1 MNHEY and CDR2 SVGAGI. The CDR3 spans 15 residues. Here the CDR3 DNA reads TGTGCCAGCAGTTACCACCTCGGCGGGGCCGGGGAGCTGTTTTTT. Translation gives CASSYHLGGAGELFF.

The rearrangement links TRBV6-5 to TRBJ1-1; D is uncertain. Per germline, CDR1 MNHEY and CDR2 SVGAGI. V lost 2 bases and J lost 1, with 17 bases in between. This CDR3 has 17 amino acids. The CDR3 nucleotides read TGTGCCAGCAGTTACCCAATCGCTGCCGACAAGAACACTGAAGCTTTCTTT. This translates into CASSYPIAADKNTEAFF.

Ten or more counts support this clonotype. The V call is TRBV19, the J call TRBJ1-2; D is uncertain. Germline V lookup: CDR1 LNHDA, CDR2 SQIVND (reference sequence). Trimming took 6 bases from V and 1 from J, leaving 9 bases between them. The length of the CDR3 is 13 residues. CDR3 nucleotides: TGTGCCAGTAGGGTCGACGGTAACTATGGCTACACCTTC. This codes for CASRVDGNYGYTF.

The chain has TRBV27 and TRBJ1-1; a weak D match, TRBD1 (5 bases). The germline V gene has CDR1 MNHEY and CDR2 SMNVEV (reference sequence). With 1 base removed from V and 4 bases from J, the gap between germline ends came to 16 bases. CDR3 length equals 16 residues. The CDR3, as DNA: TGTGCCAGCAGTTTATTCCGGACCTGGGGGGGCACTGAAGCTTTCTTT. The encoded protein is CASSLFRTWGGTEAFF.

Many counts were recorded for this clonotype. This chain links TRBV12-3 or TRBV12-4 with TRBJ2-2; 7 bases are a match to TRBD1. The J segment lost 6 bases and the V segment lost 4 bases, leaving 5 bases of the junction unmatched. There are 14 residues in the CDR3. The DNA for the CDR3 is TGTGCCAGCAGTTCAAACACAGGGGCCGGGGAGCTGTTTTTT. Amino acids: CASSSNTGAGELFF.

There are many counts of this clonotype. V gene TRBV14 combines with J gene TRBJ2-1, with TRBD2 identical over 12 bases. V gave up 2 bases and J gave up 5 bases; unmatched junction bases: 7. The germline V gene has CDR1 SGHDN and CDR2 FVKESK. This CDR3 comprises 17 residues. In DNA, the CDR3 is TGTGCCAGCAGCCAATTCCTAGCGGGGGGGCTCGACAATGAGCAGTTCTTC. This gives the protein CASSQFLAGGLDNEQFF.

With respect to this clonotype: Sequence at one end of the junction differs from germline and may be a read error. The V and J genes are TRBV6-2 or TRBV6-3 and TRBJ2-2; weak D call: TRBD1 (6 bases). Germline CDR1 reads MNHEY; CDR2 reads SVGEGT. The length of the CDR3 is 12 residues. CDR3 sequence: CASSNGQGGLFF. The DNA for the CDR3 is TGTGCCAGCAGTAATGGACAAGGGGGGCTGTTTTTT.

This clonotype came up a few times. The rearrangement links TRBV6-5 to TRBJ1-3, with unresolved D. The germline gives CDR1 MNHEY, CDR2 SVGAGI. This CDR3 is 14 amino acids long. The V gene lost 2 bases and the J gene lost 3 bases, with 8 bases spanning the gap. In nucleotides, the CDR3 is TGTGCCAGCAGTTACGAGTACCGTGGAAACACCATATATTTT. It encodes CASSYEYRGNTIYF.